This TCR beta chain emerged from a study of blood T cell repertoires in COVID-19. The assay was immunoSEQ multiplex PCR, and TCRdb's table has in-frame clones only and misses some. The sample yields 150,000 to 200,000 clones, about 86% seen once. The sequenced sample was peripheral blood. The source is a woman aged 80 or over in a cohort sampled during active or convalescent COVID-19.

CDR3 sequence (DNA): TGTGCCAGCAGCCCCGGGGGGGACTTCTACAATGAGCAGTTCTTC. Protein product: CASSPGGDFYNEQFF. V is TRBV7-2 and J is TRBJ2-1, with TRBD2 matching over 8 bases. Germline CDR1 is SGHTA and CDR2 is FQGNSA. V shed 5 bases, J shed 3 bases, and the junction held 6 bases outside the gene matches. The CDR3 loop spans 15 amino acids.